Shown below are 27 T cell receptor beta chains from a single sample sequenced in a study of blood T cell repertoires in COVID-19. Using immunoSEQ multiplex PCR, the repertoire was profiled, and TCRdb retains in-frame clones only, with some absent. Here the sample spans 130,000 or so clones, approximately 87% being singletons. Sequencing was performed on peripheral blood. The receptors stem from a woman aged 45-65 years with acute or convalescent COVID-19.

The chain recombines TRBV9 with TRBJ2-1; 8 nucleotides align to TRBD2. This CDR3 region has 16 residues. With V trimmed by 6 bases and J by 7 bases, 15 bases remained unmatched. The V gene's germline CDR1 is SGDLS and CDR2 YYNGEE. As DNA, the CDR3 is TGTGCCAGCACCCCGGGTGGGCGGGGGGCCTTAAATGAGCAGTTCTTC. Its translation: CASTPGGRGALNEQFF.

The genes are TRBV19 and TRBJ2-2; D is possibly TRBD1 (6 bases). This CDR3 region has 17 residues. Germline lookup yields CDR1 LNHDA and CDR2 SQIVND (reference sequence). Between the trimmed V and J ends, which lost 6 bases and 1 base, there was a span of 18 bases. CDR3: CASRLPVRGRNTGELFF. The CDR3 DNA sequence: TGTGCCAGTAGGCTCCCGGTGAGGGGGAGGAACACCGGGGAGCTGTTTTTT.

The chain carries TRBV19 and TRBJ2-1, with TRBD2 as a possible D gene (6 bases). Trimming shortened V by 4 bases and J by 4 bases, and 17 bases separated the two germline ends. The CDR3 extends over 16 amino acids. Germline V gene data show CDR1 as LNHDA and CDR2 as SQIVND (reference sequence). The CDR3 region has the DNA TGTGCCAGTAGTACCTGGACGGGAGAACAATACAATGAGCAGTTCTTC. Amino acid sequence: CASSTWTGEQYNEQFF.

V usage is TRBV2 and J usage is TRBJ2-1, with D perhaps TRBD2 (5 bases). Trimming cost V 6 bases and J 9 bases, with 21 bases left between them. This CDR3 is 15 amino acids long. CDR1 SNHLY and CDR2 FYNNEI come from the germline V gene. The CDR3 reads CASSPEGRVVGEQFF. For the CDR3, the DNA is TGTGCCAGCAGCCCGGAAGGGAGAGTTGTTGGTGAGCAGTTCTTC. The full variable domain, in which reference TRBV2 and TRBJ2-1 provide the parts outside the CDR3, is EPEVTQTPSHQVTQMGQEVILRCVPISNHLYFYWYRQILGQKVEFLVSFYNNEISEKSEIFDDQFSVERPDGSNFTLKIRSTKLEDSAMYFCASSPEGRVVGEQFFGPGTRLTVL.

The J gene is TRBJ2-3, the V gene TRBV10-3; 15 positions agree with TRBD2. The CDR3 is made up of 19 amino acids. V lost 6 bases to trimming and J lost 3 bases; unmatched junction nucleotides: 13. Germline V CDR1 and CDR2: ENHRY, SYGVKD. CDR3 nucleotide sequence: TGTGCCATCAGACAGACCCCGGGACTAGCGGGGGGACGGACAGATACGCAGTATTTT. Protein: CAIRQTPGLAGGRTDTQYF.

The chain is built from TRBV2 and TRBJ1-5; D might be TRBD1 (5 bases). The CDR3 length is 15 residues. Trimming pared 7 bases from V and 0 bases from J, leaving 13 bases between. Germline CDR1 reads SNHLY; CDR2 reads FYNNEI. Written as DNA, the CDR3 is TGTGCCAGCACGAGACAGCCTGATAGCAATCAGCCCCAGCATTTT. Its translation: CASTRQPDSNQPQHF. The whole variable domain, filled in from reference TRBV2 and TRBJ1-5, reads EPEVTQTPSHQVTQMGQEVILRCVPISNHLYFYWYRQILGQKVEFLVSFYNNEISEKSEIFDDQFSVERPDGSNFTLKIRSTKLEDSAMYFCASTRQPDSNQPQHFGDGTRLSIL.

V and J are TRBV7-8 and TRBJ2-7; D is perhaps TRBD1 (6 bases). Germline values: CDR1 SGHVS, CDR2 FQNEAQ. The CDR3 is made up of 14 amino acids. V gave up 5 bases and J gave up 7 bases, with 18 bases separating them. Here the CDR3 reads CASSNWTGTHEQYF. For the CDR3, the DNA is TGTGCCAGCAGCAATTGGACGGGGACACATGAGCAGTACTTC. Complete variable domain (other parts from reference TRBV7-8 and TRBJ2-7): GAGVSQSPRYKVAKRGQDVALRCDPISGHVSLFWYQQALGQGPEFLTYFQNEAQLDKSGLPSDRFFAERPEGSVSTLKIQRTQQEDSAVYLCASSNWTGTHEQYFGPGTRLTVT.

The rearrangement links TRBV5-4 to TRBJ2-7; no definite D call. CDR1 and CDR2 (germline): SGHNT, YYREEE (reference sequence). The V gene lost 3 bases and the J gene lost 3 bases, with 7 bases spanning the gap. The CDR3 runs 12 residues. CDR3 DNA sequence: TGTGCCAGCAGCTCAGGATACTACGAGCAGTACTTC. Translation: CASSSGYYEQYF.

In this sample, this clone turned up a few times. V is TRBV6-5 and J is TRBJ1-2, with 7 bases that match TRBD1. J was trimmed by 5 bases and V by 8 bases; bases with no gene match: 11. The CDR3 contains 14 residues. Germline CDR1 and CDR2: MNHEY and SVGAGI. The CDR3 nucleotides are TGTGCCAGCCGTCTCCAAGGGGGCGCATATGGCTACACCTTC. This encodes CASRLQGGAYGYTF.

The V gene is TRBV7-2, the J gene TRBJ2-3, with no clear D. The CDR3 extends over 15 amino acids. Germline V gene sequence: CDR1 SGHTA, CDR2 FQGNSA. V was clipped by 2 bases and J by 3 bases, with 12 bases between them. CDR3 amino acids: CASSLWAVNTDTQYF. DNA for the CDR3: TGTGCCAGCAGCTTATGGGCTGTTAATACAGATACGCAGTATTTT.

The chain combines TRBV6-2 or TRBV6-3 with TRBJ1-1, with D hard to call. The germline V gene has CDR1 MNHEY and CDR2 SVGEGT. Trimming left V 0 bases short and J 3 bases short, with 8 bases between. This CDR3 contains 14 residues. CDR3 in amino acids: CASSYSKTYTEAFF. The CDR3 nucleotides read TGTGCCAGCAGTTACTCAAAAACTTACACTGAAGCTTTCTTT.

The chain couples TRBV7-2 to TRBJ1-5, with TRBD1 matching over 8 bases. The CDR3 is 16 amino acids. Germline lookup yields CDR1 SGHTA and CDR2 FQGNSA. The V and J ends lost 3 bases and 0 bases, in that order; junction bases with no gene match: 4. CDR3 DNA: TGTGCCAGCAGCTTTTCGACAGGGGATAGCAATCAGCCCCAGCATTTT. It codes for CASSFSTGDSNQPQHF.

This clone was picked up a small number of times. The rearrangement links TRBV7-9 to TRBJ2-7; D is unclear. Per the germline V gene, CDR1 is SEHNR and CDR2 is FQNEAQ (reference sequence). There are 13 residues in the CDR3. V lost 10 bases, J lost 1 base, and 14 bases lay in between. As DNA, the CDR3 is TGTGCCACCAGTCATGAAGAGTCCTACGAGCAGTACTTC. Translating gives CATSHEESYEQYF. Using reference TRBV7-9 and TRBJ2-7 for the parts outside the CDR3, the full variable domain is DTGVSQNPRHKITKRGQNVTFRCDPISEHNRLYWYRQTLGQGPEFLTYFQNEAQLEKSRLLSDRFSAERPKGSFSTLEIQRTEQGDSAMYLCATSHEESYEQYFGPGTRLTVT.

This chain's CDR3 is CASSYTRLAGPQETQYF. The CDR3 DNA follows: TGTGCCAGCAGTTACACCCGACTAGCGGGACCCCAAGAGACCCAGTACTTC. V gene TRBV7-8 combines with J gene TRBJ2-5; 11 bases agree with TRBD2. This CDR3 region has 17 residues. The germline V gene encodes CDR1 SGHVS and CDR2 FQNEAQ. The trim removed 6 bases at V and 1 base at J, leaving 10 bases unmatched.

This clone has only one observation. The rearrangement links TRBV11-1 to TRBJ2-1; perhaps TRBD2 as D (5 bases). With 5 bases removed from V and 9 bases from J, the gap between germline ends came to 17 bases. There are 14 residues in the CDR3. Germline V gene lookup returns CDR1 SGHAT and CDR2 FQDESV (reference sequence). CDR3 amino acids: CASSTRGEFSEQFF. In DNA form, the CDR3 reads TGTGCCAGCAGCACCCGTGGGGAGTTCAGTGAGCAGTTCTTC.

V usage is TRBV7-6 and J usage is TRBJ2-3; D not resolved. CDR3 size: 11 residues. V gave up 5 bases and J gave up 3 bases, with 3 bases separating them. Germline V gene sequence: CDR1 SGHVS, CDR2 FNYEAQ. The CDR3 DNA follows: TGTGCCAGCAGCCGGACAGATACGCAGTATTTT. Protein sequence: CASSRTDTQYF.

This sequence joins TRBV6-6 and TRBJ1-4; the D gene is possibly TRBD1 (6 bases). Deletions cut 0 bases from V and 8 bases from J, with 10 bases between. The CDR3 is made up of 14 amino acids. Germline CDR1 is MNHNY and CDR2 is SVGAGI (reference sequence). Here the CDR3 DNA reads TGTGCCAGCAGTTACTCCTGGACAGAAGAAAAACTGTTTTTT. It is translated as CASSYSWTEEKLFF.

This clone was detected a few times. V gene TRBV3-1 (or the pseudogene TRBV3-2) combines with J gene TRBJ1-1; tentative D call: TRBD1 (6 bases). The ends were cut back, 8 bases at V and 4 bases at J, with 11 bases in the middle. Germline assignment: CDR1 LGHDT and CDR2 YNNKEL (reference sequence). The CDR3 is made up of 12 amino acids. The CDR3, as DNA: TGTGCCAGCCGGAAACAGGGCACTGAAGCTTTCTTT. This gives the protein CASRKQGTEAFF.

This clone was picked up one time. V is TRBV9 and J is TRBJ2-3; D perhaps matches TRBD1 (5 bases). Germline CDR1 SGDLS, CDR2 YYNGEE. Trimming pared 2 bases from V and 5 bases from J, leaving 15 bases between. This CDR3 comprises 15 residues. In nucleotides, the CDR3 is TGTGCCAGCAGCGTGGGGCGACGGCAGGGAGATACGCAGTATTTT. This gives the protein CASSVGRRQGDTQYF. The full variable domain, with the rest looked up from reference TRBV9 and TRBJ2-3, is DSGVTQTPKHLITATGQRVTLRCSPRSGDLSVYWYQQSLDQGLQFLIQYYNGEERAKGNILERFSAQQFPDLHSELNLSSLELGDSALYFCASSVGRRQGDTQYFGPGTRLTVL.

The chain has TRBV5-1 and TRBJ2-1; TRBD2 might be the D (6 bases). This CDR3 has 15 amino acids. Germline values: CDR1 SGHRS, CDR2 YFSETQ. V was trimmed by 2 bases and J by 2 bases, leaving 11 bases between them. For the CDR3, the DNA is TGCGCCAGCAGCTTCGGTGTAGCGGCCTACAATGAGCAGTTCTTC. It is translated as CASSFGVAAYNEQFF.

This sequence joins TRBV18 and TRBJ1-2; weak D call: TRBD1 (5 bases). V was trimmed by 2 bases and J by 6 bases, leaving 19 bases between them. The CDR3 runs 16 residues. Germline V gene data show CDR1 as KGHSH and CDR2 as LQKENI. DNA of the CDR3: TGTGCCAGCTCACCAGTCGCGGGGACCCTCCGGGATGGCTACACCTTC. Its protein is CASSPVAGTLRDGYTF.

On this clone: The sample carries other DNA sequences with the same CDR3. The rearrangement links TRBV27 to TRBJ2-7, with D possibly TRBD1 on 6 matching bases. The CDR3 totals 14 residues. Between the trimmed V and J ends, which lost 4 bases and 0 bases, there was a span of 10 bases. Germline-derived CDR1 and CDR2 are MNHEY and SMNVEV (reference sequence). The CDR3 DNA reads TGTGCCAGCAGTTCCACAGGGAGCTCCTACGAGCAGTACTTC. Residues: CASSSTGSSYEQYF.

The chain uses TRBV13 and TRBJ1-4; 8 bases map to TRBD1. CDR1 PRHDT and CDR2 FYEKMQ come from the germline V gene (reference sequence). There are 14 residues in the CDR3. Germline trimming cut 2 bases from V and 6 bases from J; bases unmatched to any gene: 2. This CDR3 is CASSLKGQDEKLFF. The CDR3 nucleotides read TGTGCCAGCAGCTTAAAGGGACAGGATGAAAAACTGTTTTTT.

This clone was picked up a small number of times. The rearrangement joins TRBV5-1 to TRBJ1-1; a weak D match, TRBD1 (5 bases). Trimming pared 3 bases from V and 5 bases from J, leaving 8 bases between. The CDR3 runs 12 residues. The germline V gene has CDR1 SGHRS and CDR2 YFSETQ. CDR3 in DNA: TGCGCCAGCAGCTGGGGGGATACTGAAGCTTTCTTT. Its protein is CASSWGDTEAFF.

This chain links TRBV24-1 with TRBJ1-2; tentative D call: TRBD1 (6 bases). Germline V gene lookup returns CDR1 KGHDR and CDR2 SFDVKD. Trimming cost V 2 bases and J 2 bases, with 8 bases left between them. CDR3 length: 14 residues. DNA for the CDR3: TGTGCCACCAGTGATTCCAGGGGAAACTATGGCTACACCTTC. Translated, it gives CATSDSRGNYGYTF.

V is TRBV5-1 and J is TRBJ2-2, with 9 bases identical to TRBD2. The junction had 5 bases not matched to a gene; V was cut back by 4 bases and J by 4 bases. The CDR3 extends over 15 amino acids. Germline V gene data show CDR1 as SGHRS and CDR2 as YFSETQ. This chain's CDR3 is CASSPLAGATGELFF. The CDR3 region has the DNA TGCGCCAGCAGCCCCTTAGCGGGGGCCACCGGGGAGCTGTTTTTT.

This sequence joins TRBV27 and TRBJ2-7; 7 nucleotides agree with TRBD1. The trim removed 4 bases at V and 2 bases at J, leaving 8 bases unmatched. This CDR3 contains 15 residues. Germline V lookup: CDR1 MNHEY, CDR2 SMNVEV (reference sequence). DNA of the CDR3: TGTGCCAGCAGTTCCAGGACAGGCTATCCCTACGAGCAGTACTTC. Protein: CASSSRTGYPYEQYF.